These 22 T cell receptor beta chains were all obtained from the same sample, sequenced in a study of OX40 agonist ivuxolimab in advanced cancers. Assay: immunoSEQ multiplex PCR; the TCRdb copy retains only in-frame clones and omits some. The data contain more than 100,000 clones, about 94% of them seen just once; the ten biggest clones take up approximately 0.15%. The sample was CD4+ or CD8+ T cells sorted from blood, taken in a trial of the OX40 agonist ivuxolimab. The receptors derive from an adult with an advanced solid tumor such as melanoma, head and neck, liver or kidney cancer.

The chain carries TRBV29-1 and TRBJ1-2; no reliable D call. Trimming removed 7 bases at V and 4 bases at J, with 10 bases between. The germline V gene has CDR1 SQVTM and CDR2 ANQGSEA. The length of the CDR3 is 11 residues. The CDR3: CSGSEGYGYTF. CDR3 nucleotides: TGCAGCGGATCCGAGGGCTATGGCTACACCTTC.

This clone has a single count. The gene calls are TRBV19 and TRBJ2-7, with TRBD1 identical over 9 bases. CDR3 length equals 15 residues. Looked up from germline, CDR1 is LNHDA and CDR2 is SQIVND (reference sequence). V was clipped by 6 bases and J by 4 bases; unmatched bases: 10. CDR3 region: CASRITGGAGYEQYF. CDR3 nucleotides: TGTGCCAGTAGAATTACAGGGGGCGCGGGGTACGAGCAGTACTTC.

This chain links TRBV18 with TRBJ1-4; D ambiguous. The CDR3 runs 16 residues. Germline loops: CDR1 KGHSH, CDR2 LQKENI. V gave up 2 bases and J gave up 4 bases, with 14 bases separating them. DNA of the CDR3: TGTGCCAGCTCACCAGGTCGAGCTGACCGTAATGAAAAACTGTTTTTT. This sequence encodes CASSPGRADRNEKLFF.

The chain couples TRBV7-8 to TRBJ2-1; no clear D gene. Germline CDR1 SGHVS, CDR2 FQNEAQ. The length of the CDR3 is 13 residues. Trimming removed 6 bases from V and 5 bases from J, with 11 bases in between. The CDR3 sequence: CASRHSANNEQFF. The CDR3 coding sequence is TGTGCCAGCAGACATTCGGCCAACAATGAGCAGTTCTTC.

V gene TRBV5-3 combines with J gene TRBJ2-7; D gene uncertain. TRBV5-3 is filed as an ORF, its function uncertain. Trimming cost V 1 base and J 4 bases, with 15 bases left between them. The CDR3 totals 15 residues. CDR3 residues: CARSLMLAPIYEQYF. The CDR3 DNA reads TGTGCCAGAAGCTTGATGCTGGCCCCCATTTACGAGCAGTACTTC.

This clone was counted between two and nine times. CDR3 DNA: TGCGCCAGCAGCTTGACACGGCAAAACATTCAGTACTTC. It translates to CASSLTRQNIQYF. V and J are TRBV5-1 and TRBJ2-4; D unclear. CDR1 is SGHRS and CDR2 is YFSETQ in the germline V gene. Trimming removed 1 base at V and 5 bases at J, with 7 bases between. The CDR3 runs to 13 residues.

The chain combines TRBV28 with TRBJ2-1, with TRBD2 identical over 9 bases. V lost 10 bases to trimming and J lost 5 bases; unmatched junction nucleotides: 6. The CDR3 is 13 amino acids. The V gene's germline CDR1 is MDHEN and CDR2 SYDVKM. The CDR3 region is CATRLAVHNEQFF. The CDR3, as DNA: TGTGCCACCAGACTAGCGGTACACAATGAGCAGTTCTTC. Full variable domain (rest looked up from reference TRBV28 and TRBJ2-1): DVKVTQSSRYLVKRTGEKVFLECVQDMDHENMFWYRQDPGLGLRLIYFSYDVKMKEKGDIPEGYSVSREKKERFSLILESASTNQTSMYLCATRLAVHNEQFFGPGTRLTVL.

The gene calls are TRBV7-2 and TRBJ1-1; weak D call: TRBD1 (6 bases). This CDR3 region has 15 residues. The ends were cut back, 2 bases at V and 4 bases at J, with 14 bases in the middle. Germline V CDR1 and CDR2: SGHTA, FQGNSA. For the CDR3, the DNA is TGTGCCAGCAGCTTAATTGGGGGCTGGGGCACTGAAGCTTTCTTT. It is translated as CASSLIGGWGTEAFF. The complete variable domain, with remaining parts taken from reference TRBV7-2 and TRBJ1-1, reads GAGVSQSPSNKVTEKGKDVELRCDPISGHTALYWYRQSLGQGLEFLIYFQGNSAPDKSGLPSDRFSAERTGGSVSTLTIQRTQQEDSAVYLCASSLIGGWGTEAFFGQGTRLTVV.

This clone has a handful of counts. J is TRBJ2-1 and V is TRBV7-9; D is perhaps TRBD2 (5 bases). V was cut by 5 bases and J by 8 bases, with 22 bases left in between. CDR1 and CDR2 from the germline V gene are SEHNR and FQNEAQ (reference sequence). This CDR3 is built from 16 residues. The CDR3 is CASSSGKTQSSDEQFF. DNA of the CDR3: TGTGCCAGCAGCAGCGGTAAGACCCAATCAAGCGATGAGCAGTTCTTC.

This chain joins TRBV11-2 and TRBJ2-7; D is possibly TRBD2 (5 bases). Trimming shortened V by 1 base and J by 6 bases, and 10 bases separated the two germline ends. CDR1 SGHAT and CDR2 FQNNGV come from the germline V gene. The CDR3 length is 13 residues. The CDR3 bases are TGTGCCAGCAGCTTAGCCTTAGGAGGCGAGCAGTACTTC. The encoded protein is CASSLALGGEQYF.

The chain combines TRBV27 with TRBJ2-7; TRBD1 matches 7 bases. The CDR3 is 12 residues long. V lost 10 bases and J lost 7; bases outside the gene matches: 10. Germline-derived CDR1 and CDR2 are MNHEY and SMNVEV (reference sequence). The CDR3 reads CATRTGGWEQYF. The CDR3 DNA reads as TGTGCCACCAGGACAGGCGGATGGGAGCAGTACTTC.

In its sample, this clone was seen once. The genes are TRBV7-6 and TRBJ1-3, with unresolved D. Germline CDR1 and CDR2: SGHVS and FNYEAQ. Trimming cost V 2 bases and J 0 bases, with 5 bases left between them. This CDR3 has 14 amino acids. CDR3 protein: CASSLSLSGNTIYF. CDR3 in DNA: TGTGCCAGCAGCTTAAGTCTCTCTGGAAACACCATATATTTT.

V is TRBV7-6 and J is TRBJ2-3, with 11 bases that match TRBD2. The CDR3 extends over 16 amino acids. J was trimmed by 4 bases and V by 7 bases; bases with no gene match: 10. The V gene's germline CDR1 is SGHVS and CDR2 FNYEAQ. CDR3 residues: CASTLLGSGGADTQYF. CDR3 in DNA: TGTGCCAGCACCCTCCTCGGTAGCGGGGGGGCAGATACGCAGTATTTT.

The V and J genes are TRBV2 and TRBJ2-3; 9 bases align to TRBD1. With V trimmed by 5 bases and J by 3 bases, 6 bases remained unmatched. CDR1 and CDR2 from the germline V gene are SNHLY and FYNNEI. CDR3 length: 15 residues. As DNA, the CDR3 is TGTGCCAGCAGTCCGAATGGACAGGGGACAGATACGCAGTATTTT. The encoded protein is CASSPNGQGTDTQYF. The variable domain in full, completed from reference TRBV2 and TRBJ2-3, reads EPEVTQTPSHQVTQMGQEVILRCVPISNHLYFYWYRQILGQKVEFLVSFYNNEISEKSEIFDDQFSVERPDGSNFTLKIRSTKLEDSAMYFCASSPNGQGTDTQYFGPGTRLTVL.

The rearrangement links TRBV30 to TRBJ2-3; possibly TRBD1 or TRBD2 for D (5 bases each). Germline V gene sequence: CDR1 GTSNPN, CDR2 SVGIG (reference sequence). The CDR3 consists of 19 residues. The V end lost 1 base, the J end lost 5 bases, and 28 bases lay between the germline ends. CDR3 loop: CAWSAARVAASGRKDTQYF. CDR3 sequence (DNA): TGTGCCTGGAGTGCTGCCAGGGTGGCTGCCAGCGGAAGAAAAGATACGCAGTATTTT.

The chain uses TRBV18 and TRBJ2-2; D gene unclear. CDR3 size: 15 residues. Trimming removed 2 bases from V and 6 bases from J, with 13 bases in between. Germline CDR1 and CDR2: KGHSH and LQKENI. CDR3 in amino acids: CASSPSIEPSGELFF. The CDR3, as DNA: TGTGCCAGCTCACCATCTATAGAGCCGTCCGGGGAGCTGTTTTTT.

This chain joins TRBV18 and TRBJ1-6; the D is unclear. Trimming shortened V by 0 bases and J by 6 bases, and 9 bases separated the two germline ends. The CDR3 has 15 residues. Germline V CDR1 and CDR2: KGHSH, LQKENI. The chain's CDR3 is CASSPPAGVNSPLHF. The CDR3 DNA sequence: TGTGCCAGCTCACCACCGGCTGGGGTTAATTCACCCCTCCACTTT.

As concerns this clone: The sample holds other DNA sequences that translate to the same CDR3. The chain recombines TRBV7-9 with TRBJ2-7, with 10 bases matching TRBD1. This CDR3 region has 13 residues. Germline V gene data show CDR1 as SEHNR and CDR2 as FQNEAQ (reference sequence). V was pared by 4 bases and J by 3 bases, with 0 bases of the junction left unmatched. The CDR3 region has the DNA TGTGCCAGCAGCTGGACAGGGGGCTACGAGCAGTACTTC. Amino acids: CASSWTGGYEQYF.

This rearrangement joins TRBV4-2 to TRBJ2-5; D is unresolved. The germline gives CDR1 LGHNA, CDR2 YNFKEQ. The V end was cut by 2 bases, the J end by 1 base, with 11 bases between. CDR3 length equals 15 residues. CDR3 in amino acids: CASSQSLRSQETQYF. CDR3 DNA: TGTGCCAGCAGCCAATCCCTCCGGAGCCAAGAGACCCAGTACTTC.

This clone was seen a single time. This rearrangement joins TRBV7-2 to TRBJ2-7; D tentatively reads TRBD1 or TRBD2 (5 bases each). V dropped 5 bases and J dropped 1 base, with 15 bases sitting between them. The CDR3 runs 15 residues. Per germline, CDR1 SGHTA and CDR2 FQGNSA. CDR3 residues: CASSRGGVGSYEQYF. Here the CDR3 DNA reads TGTGCCAGCAGCCGTGGGGGAGTAGGGTCCTACGAGCAGTACTTC. The full variable domain, its missing parts supplied by reference TRBV7-2 and TRBJ2-7, is GAGVSQSPSNKVTEKGKDVELRCDPISGHTALYWYRQSLGQGLEFLIYFQGNSAPDKSGLPSDRFSAERTGGSVSTLTIQRTQQEDSAVYLCASSRGGVGSYEQYFGPGTRLTVT.

The CDR3 here is CATSRDSAAEPQHF. The CDR3 coding sequence is TGTGCCACCAGCAGAGATTCCGCAGCTGAGCCCCAGCATTTT. This chain links TRBV15 with TRBJ1-5; D not resolved. Per the germline V gene, CDR1 is LNHNV and CDR2 is YYDKDF (reference sequence). V lost 0 bases to trimming and J lost 8 bases, with 11 bases between them. The CDR3 spans 14 residues.

This sequence joins TRBV5-4 and TRBJ2-7, with D perhaps matching TRBD2 (7 bases). CDR3 size: 13 residues. Trimming took off 1 base at V and 7 bases at J, with 12 bases between the two ends. Germline lookup yields CDR1 SGHNT and CDR2 YYREEE (reference sequence). The CDR3 region is CASSLRGGEEQYF. CDR3 nucleotide sequence: TGTGCCAGCAGCTTGAGGGGGGGCGAAGAGCAGTACTTC.